This TCR beta chain stems from a study of CD8 T cells in ankylosing spondylitis. The CDR3 is 13 residues long. Germline assignment: CDR1 MNHEY and CDR2 SVGAGI. The V gene lost 2 bases and the J gene lost 4 bases, with 9 bases spanning the gap. On this clonotype: Its specificity is unknown.

Study-level points and caveats: Significant enrichment of disease-linked clones was reportedly seen in matched ankylosing spondylitis synovial fluid. Earlier studies detected some motif variants in reactive arthritis synovial fluid and blood. A motif in TCR beta, a set of under ten highly homologous variants, appeared characteristic of ankylosing spondylitis blood.

Making the TCR beta libraries involved quantitative 5'-RACE with molecular barcodes. TCRdb re-derived calls from the 5' RACE reads in MiXCR, one entry per CDR3 protein. The data show almost 400,000 distinct CDR3 sequences, around 20% seen once. Sequencing was performed on blood, either unsorted or a sorted T cell fraction (not recorded which). This chain links TRBV6-5 with TRBJ2-7; possible D gene TRBD1, 5 bases. The sequence came from a male donor with ankylosing spondylitis. The DNA of the CDR3 is TGTGCCAGCAGTTACGGGGCCAATTACGAGCAGTACTTC. Translating it yields CASSYGANYEQYF.